This entry features one T cell receptor beta chain sequence. This clonotype has a count of ten or more. This clone's antigen is unknown. Per-nucleotide qualities are absent, and no much larger clonotype sits a single base away. The data were taken from a study of T cells in Graves' hyperthyroidism and ophthalmopathy (dated by TCRdb to the late 2010s). Regarding the complete study: Peripheral blood samples were taken at the time of initial diagnosis, prior to any treatment. The 100 or so discovery patients were randomly split 7:3 into training and test sets. The study also compared thyroid tissue and blood T-cell repertoires from roughly 6 Graves' hyperthyroidism patients. Once sampling was done, hyperthyroidism patients were given methimazole at a starting dose of 30 mg daily, whereas ophthalmopathy patients were given high-dose intravenous methylprednisolone. TCR V-J signatures able to tell the groups apart were searched for in a discovery cohort of 90 to 100 patients, of whom more than 40 had Graves' ophthalmopathy and more than 55 had stable Graves' hyperthyroidism. An independent validation cohort of fewer than 20 hyperthyroidism patients and 17 patients who later progressed to ophthalmopathy tested prospective prediction of ophthalmopathy. TCR Vbeta CDR3 sequencing of fewer than 150 peripheral blood samples (43 ophthalmopathy, some 75 hyperthyroidism and some 17 progressor patients) is reported in the paper. Broad study findings and their caveats: Blood samples also contained most of the expanded thyroid clonotypes (frequency above 0.001), which suggests that blood repertoires may reflect thyroid immune responses. No statistical method was used to fix the sample size in advance, and group allocation was not hidden from the investigators. A 13 V-J signature model separated ophthalmopathy from stable hyperthyroidism, with around 90% sensitivity and 81% to 82% specificity in cross-validation and 80%/75% in testing. In validation, progression to ophthalmopathy was predicted by the model with nearly 71% sensitivity and just over 72% specificity, a median of 6.5 months before onset.

In the germline V gene, CDR1 corresponds to ENHRY and CDR2 to SYGVKD. The V end loses 4 bases and the J end loses 5 bases, and a stretch of 12 bases separates them. Inclusive of the bounding cysteine and phenylalanine, the CDR3 is 13 residues long. This entry keeps only the CDR3 DNA: 39 bases, framed from base 1. Stable Graves' hyperthyroidism was defined as the absence of progression to ophthalmopathy over 18 months of follow-up. The hyperthyroidism patients were between 18 and 65 years old and newly diagnosed, with a disease duration of less than 2 months. The study excluded patients with uncontrolled infections, other autoimmune diseases, pregnancy or lactation. Diagnoses were established on the basis of clinical symptoms, serum thyroxine and TRAb, thyroid ultrasound, and orbital computed tomography. PBMCs were separated from over 9 ml of fresh peripheral blood using Ficoll-Paque density gradient centrifugation. Total RNA was extracted using Trizol reagent, and RNA quality was assessed on an Agilent 2100 Bioanalyzer.

The TCR beta CDR3 regions were amplified from the RNA transcripts. The TCR CDR3 was subjected to a first round of RT-PCR using the HTBI primer set and the Qiagen OneStep RT-PCR kit. Libraries were constructed in a second round of multiplex PCR, after which size selection and purification were performed. Libraries were sequenced paired-end with 100 bp reads on an Illumina HiSeq2000. Processing in the source paper ran as follows. Raw data were processed with SOAPnuke, discarding reads with adapters, uncalled bases, mean Phred below 15, or no exact constant-primer or identifier match. COPE v1.2.5 was used to merge the high-quality paired reads, and each unique nucleotide sequence was defined as a clonotype. MiTCR v1.1 was used to align clonotypes to the IMGT TRBV, TRBD and TRBJ reference segments. Analysis was restricted to V-J combinations with a frequency above 0.0001, which covered roughly 99% of repertoires. A TCS score was defined as the ratio of F50 (clonal expansion) to E x V (chaos), with BLOSUM62-based TCRdist applied between CDR3 peptides within each V-J. Welch's t-statistics and random forest reduced roughly 540 V-J features to about 12, which were used in a naive Bayes classifier (R e1071). The raw public reads went through TCRdb reprocessing: fastp at Q25, MiXCR clone calling, in-frame beta chains kept. Rows are combined by CDR3 protein, so each entry shows the most common genes and DNA. The V and J calls come from TCRdb's annotation, not from the publication. The sample yields 300,000 to 450,000 distinct CDR3 sequences; more than 11% were counted once. The ten largest clones represent approximately 10% of the sample.

Rearrangement joined TRBV10-3 to TRBJ2-7; no D gene call is confident. Sequencing used blood. The source of this sequence is an older woman with Graves' hyperthyroidism. The DNA sequence is given as TGTGCCATCAGTGTCTCCCTCTACGACGAGCAGTACTTC. Its protein reads: CAISVSLYDEQYF.